This T cell receptor beta chain was captured by sequencing in a study of long-term antiretroviral therapy in people with HIV. Overall study: Collection of the earliest samples took place about a decade ahead of the 2015 immediate-ART recommendation. General study points: Diversity remained lower than transplant donor controls, even though it increased after ART.

CDR1 and CDR2 from the germline V gene are MNHEY and SVGAGI. Between the trimmed V and J ends, which lost 6 bases and 4 bases, there was a span of 13 bases. The CDR3 sequence is 13 residues long. It was version v3.0 of the immunoSEQ assay that was run at survey level. The protocol was immunoSEQ multiplex PCR, while the TCRdb copy is restricted to in-frame clones and leaves out a portion. The sample holds roughly 20,000 clones, roughly 89% seen once. At least one PBMC sample before ART and at least two after were required. The cryopreserved samples used held about 0.95-10 million PBMC prior to extraction of DNA. Comment on this clone: As yet, its antigen is unknown.

The chain links TRBV6-5 to TRBJ2-7, with a tentative D call TRBD1 (6 bases). The receptor was isolated from a man younger than 30 with HIV. Here the sequenced sample was unsorted PBMCs, taken 2.1 years after starting antiretroviral therapy. In DNA, the CDR3 is TGTGCCAGCAGCTTTACAGGGAATTACGAGCAGTACTTC. Its protein product is CASSFTGNYEQYF.